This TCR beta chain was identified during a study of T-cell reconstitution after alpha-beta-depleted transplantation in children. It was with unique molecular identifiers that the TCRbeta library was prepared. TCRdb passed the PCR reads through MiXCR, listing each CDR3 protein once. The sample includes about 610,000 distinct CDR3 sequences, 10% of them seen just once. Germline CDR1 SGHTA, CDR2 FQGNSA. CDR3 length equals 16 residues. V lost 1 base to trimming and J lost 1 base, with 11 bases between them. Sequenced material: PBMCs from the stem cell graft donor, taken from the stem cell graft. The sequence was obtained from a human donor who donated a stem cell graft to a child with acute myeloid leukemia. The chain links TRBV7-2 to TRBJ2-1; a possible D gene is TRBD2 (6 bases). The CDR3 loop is CASSLGLGQSYNEQFF. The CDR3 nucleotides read TGTGCCAGCAGCTTAGGACTAGGCCAGTCCTACAATGAGCAGTTCTTC.